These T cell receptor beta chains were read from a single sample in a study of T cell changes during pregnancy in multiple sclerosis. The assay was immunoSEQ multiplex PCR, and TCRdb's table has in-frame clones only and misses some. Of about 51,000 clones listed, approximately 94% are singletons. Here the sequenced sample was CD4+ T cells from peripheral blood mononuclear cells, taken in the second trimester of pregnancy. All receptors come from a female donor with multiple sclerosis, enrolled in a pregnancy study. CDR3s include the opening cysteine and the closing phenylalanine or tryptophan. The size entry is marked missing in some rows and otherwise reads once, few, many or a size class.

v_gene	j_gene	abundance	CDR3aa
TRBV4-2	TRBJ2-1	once	CASSTDEWRYNEQFF
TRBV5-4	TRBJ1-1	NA	CASSPGQGLNTEAFF
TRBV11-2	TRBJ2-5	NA	CASSERGGRGVETQYF
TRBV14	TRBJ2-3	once	CASSQAQRGHTDTQYF
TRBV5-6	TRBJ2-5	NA	CASSGASLGTQYF
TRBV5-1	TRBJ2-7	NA	CASSLEPEGGGAHEQYF
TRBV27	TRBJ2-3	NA	CASSFGRTDTQYF
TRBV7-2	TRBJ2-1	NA	CASSPRTSDYNEQFF
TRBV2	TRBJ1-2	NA	CASSASGIYGYTF
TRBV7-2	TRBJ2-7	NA	CASTLSLGQNYEQYF
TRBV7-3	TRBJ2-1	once	CASSLRLAGSHNEQFF
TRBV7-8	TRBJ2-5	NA	CASSFGLSLAGGETQYF
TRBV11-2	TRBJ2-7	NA	CASSPDRASSYEQYF
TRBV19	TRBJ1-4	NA	CASSMWGANEKLFF
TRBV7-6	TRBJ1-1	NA	CASSQQQGVVEAFF
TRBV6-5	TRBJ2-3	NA	CATKEGGASDTQYF
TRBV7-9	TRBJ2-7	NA	CASSPYRGPYEQYF
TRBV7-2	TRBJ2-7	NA	CASSFRRGGPGEQYF
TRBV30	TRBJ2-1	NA	CAWSPRDRGRSNEQFF
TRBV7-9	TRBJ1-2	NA	CAIQVHRGGYTF
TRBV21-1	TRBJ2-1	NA	CASSKRKRPYNEQFF
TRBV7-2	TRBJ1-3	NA	CASSLSPGGTSGNTIYF